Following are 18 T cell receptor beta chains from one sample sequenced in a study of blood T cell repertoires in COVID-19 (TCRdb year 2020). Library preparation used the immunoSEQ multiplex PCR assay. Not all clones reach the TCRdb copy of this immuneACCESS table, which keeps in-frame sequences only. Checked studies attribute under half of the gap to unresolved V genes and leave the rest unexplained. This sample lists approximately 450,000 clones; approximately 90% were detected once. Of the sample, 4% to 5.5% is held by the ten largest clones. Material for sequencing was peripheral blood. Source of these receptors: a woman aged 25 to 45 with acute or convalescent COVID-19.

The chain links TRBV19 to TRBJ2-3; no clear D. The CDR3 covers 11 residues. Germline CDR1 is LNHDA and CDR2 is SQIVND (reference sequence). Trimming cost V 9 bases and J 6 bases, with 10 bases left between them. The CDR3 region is CASSSGDTQYF. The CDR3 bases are TGTGCCAGCTCCTCAGGCGATACGCAGTATTTT.

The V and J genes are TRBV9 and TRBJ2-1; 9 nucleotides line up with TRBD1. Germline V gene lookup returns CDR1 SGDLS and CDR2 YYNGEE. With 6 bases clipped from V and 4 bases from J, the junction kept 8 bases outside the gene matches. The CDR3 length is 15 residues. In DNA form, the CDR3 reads TGTGCCAGCAACCCCGGGACAGGGATGTACAATGAGCAGTTCTTC. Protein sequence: CASNPGTGMYNEQFF.

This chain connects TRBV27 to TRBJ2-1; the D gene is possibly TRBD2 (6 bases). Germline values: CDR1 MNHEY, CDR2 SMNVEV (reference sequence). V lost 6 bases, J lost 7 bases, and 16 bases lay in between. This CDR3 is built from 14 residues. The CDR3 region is CASRGPGARNEQFF. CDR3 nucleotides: TGTGCCAGCAGGGGCCCGGGAGCCCGAAATGAGCAGTTCTTC.

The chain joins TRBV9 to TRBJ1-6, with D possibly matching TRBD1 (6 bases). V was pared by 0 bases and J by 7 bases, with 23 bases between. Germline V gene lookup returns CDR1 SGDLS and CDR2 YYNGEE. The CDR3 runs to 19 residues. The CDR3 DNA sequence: TGTGCCAGCAGCGTAGACATTGGGACGGGGGCGCGGGGGAATTCACCCCTCCACTTT. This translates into CASSVDIGTGARGNSPLHF.

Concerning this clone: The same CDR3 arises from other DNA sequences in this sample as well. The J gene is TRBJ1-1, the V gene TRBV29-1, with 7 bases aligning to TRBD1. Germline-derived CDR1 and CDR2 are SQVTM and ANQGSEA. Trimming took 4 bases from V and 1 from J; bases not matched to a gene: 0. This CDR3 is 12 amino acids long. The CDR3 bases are TGCAGCGTTGGACAGGGGAACACTGAAGCTTTCTTT. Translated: CSVGQGNTEAFF.

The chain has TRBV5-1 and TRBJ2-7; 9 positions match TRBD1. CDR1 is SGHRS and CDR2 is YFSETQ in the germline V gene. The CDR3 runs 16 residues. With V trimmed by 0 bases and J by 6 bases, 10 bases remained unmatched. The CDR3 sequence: CASSLDTGTGTVEQYF. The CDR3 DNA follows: TGCGCCAGCAGCTTGGATACCGGGACAGGGACGGTCGAGCAGTACTTC. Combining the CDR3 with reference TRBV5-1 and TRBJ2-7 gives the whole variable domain KAGVTQTPRYLIKTRGQQVTLSCSPISGHRSVSWYQQTPGQGLQFLFEYFSETQRNKGNFPGRFSGRQFSNSRSEMNVSTLELGDSALYLCASSLDTGTGTVEQYFGPGTRLTVT.

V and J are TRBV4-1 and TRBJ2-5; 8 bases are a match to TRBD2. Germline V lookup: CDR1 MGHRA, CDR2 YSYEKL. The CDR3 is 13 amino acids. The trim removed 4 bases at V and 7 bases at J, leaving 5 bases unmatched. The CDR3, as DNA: TGCGCCAGCAGCCTTAGCGGGGAGGGGACCCAGTACTTC. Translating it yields CASSLSGEGTQYF.

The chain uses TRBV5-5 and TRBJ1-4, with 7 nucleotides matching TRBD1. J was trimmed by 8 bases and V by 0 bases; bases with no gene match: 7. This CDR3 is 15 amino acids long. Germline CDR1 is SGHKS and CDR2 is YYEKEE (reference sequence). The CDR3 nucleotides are TGTGCCAGCAGCTTGGAAGGGACAGTAGGGGAAAAACTGTTTTTT. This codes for CASSLEGTVGEKLFF.

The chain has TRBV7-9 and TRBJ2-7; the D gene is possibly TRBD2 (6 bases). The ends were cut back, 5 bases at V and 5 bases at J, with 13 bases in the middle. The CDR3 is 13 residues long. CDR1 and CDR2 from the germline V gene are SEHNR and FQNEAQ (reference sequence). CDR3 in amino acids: CASSPLTSDEQYF. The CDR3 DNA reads TGTGCCAGCAGCCCACTGACTAGTGACGAGCAGTACTTC.

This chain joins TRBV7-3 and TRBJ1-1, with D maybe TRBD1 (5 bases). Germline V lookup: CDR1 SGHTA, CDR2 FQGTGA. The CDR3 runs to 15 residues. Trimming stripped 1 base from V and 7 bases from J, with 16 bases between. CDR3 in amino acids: CASSLKGDLTFEAFF. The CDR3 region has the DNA TGTGCCAGCAGCTTAAAAGGGGACTTAACGTTTGAAGCTTTCTTT.

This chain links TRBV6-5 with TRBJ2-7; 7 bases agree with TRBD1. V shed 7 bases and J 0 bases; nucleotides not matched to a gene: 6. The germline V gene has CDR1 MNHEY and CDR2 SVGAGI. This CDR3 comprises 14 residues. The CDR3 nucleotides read TGTGCCAGCATGCAAACAGGGGACTCCTACGAGCAGTACTTC. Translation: CASMQTGDSYEQYF.

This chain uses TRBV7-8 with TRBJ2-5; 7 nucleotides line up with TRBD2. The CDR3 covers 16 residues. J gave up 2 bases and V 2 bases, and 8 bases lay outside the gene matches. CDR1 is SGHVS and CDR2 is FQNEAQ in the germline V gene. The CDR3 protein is CASSLSRTRIQETQYF. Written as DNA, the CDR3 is TGTGCCAGCAGCTTAAGTCGGACTAGAATACAAGAGACCCAGTACTTC.

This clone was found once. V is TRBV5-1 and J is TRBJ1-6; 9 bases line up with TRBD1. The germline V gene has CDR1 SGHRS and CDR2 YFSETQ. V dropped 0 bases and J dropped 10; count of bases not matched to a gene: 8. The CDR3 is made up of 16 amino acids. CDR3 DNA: TGCGCCAGCAGCTTGGCGACAGGGGGAGAACGGTCACCCCTCCACTTT. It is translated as CASSLATGGERSPLHF.

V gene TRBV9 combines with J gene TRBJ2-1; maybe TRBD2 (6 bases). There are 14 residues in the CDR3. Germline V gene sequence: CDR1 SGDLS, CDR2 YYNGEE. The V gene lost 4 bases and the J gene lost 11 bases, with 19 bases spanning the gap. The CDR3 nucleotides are TGTGCCAGCAGCACCTCACCCGTGGGGGGACAGCAGTTCTTC. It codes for CASSTSPVGGQQFF.

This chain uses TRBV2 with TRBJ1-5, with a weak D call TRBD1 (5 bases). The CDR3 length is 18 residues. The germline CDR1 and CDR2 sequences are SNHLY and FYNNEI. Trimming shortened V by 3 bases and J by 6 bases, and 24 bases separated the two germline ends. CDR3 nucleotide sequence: TGTGCCAGCAGTGATCATTCGGGGGAGATTCTAAAGGGTCAGCCCCAGCATTTT. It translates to CASSDHSGEILKGQPQHF.

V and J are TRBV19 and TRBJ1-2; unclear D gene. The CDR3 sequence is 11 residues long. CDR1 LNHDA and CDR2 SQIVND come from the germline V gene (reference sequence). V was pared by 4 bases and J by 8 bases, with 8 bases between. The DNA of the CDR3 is TGTGCCAGTAGTAGCGGCTTCGGCTACACCTTC. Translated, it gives CASSSGFGYTF.

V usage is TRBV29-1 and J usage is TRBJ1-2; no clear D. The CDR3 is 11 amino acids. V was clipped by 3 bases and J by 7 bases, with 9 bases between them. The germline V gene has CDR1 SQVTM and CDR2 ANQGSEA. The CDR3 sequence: CSVDGRGGYTF. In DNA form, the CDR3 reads TGCAGCGTTGACGGCCGGGGTGGCTACACCTTC.

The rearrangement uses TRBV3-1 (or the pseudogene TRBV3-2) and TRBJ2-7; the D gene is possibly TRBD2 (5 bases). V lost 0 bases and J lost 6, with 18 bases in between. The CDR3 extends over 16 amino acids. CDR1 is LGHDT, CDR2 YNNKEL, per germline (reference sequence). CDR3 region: CASSQDWRLAGAEQYF. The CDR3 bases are TGTGCCAGCAGCCAAGATTGGAGGCTGGCAGGCGCCGAGCAGTACTTC.